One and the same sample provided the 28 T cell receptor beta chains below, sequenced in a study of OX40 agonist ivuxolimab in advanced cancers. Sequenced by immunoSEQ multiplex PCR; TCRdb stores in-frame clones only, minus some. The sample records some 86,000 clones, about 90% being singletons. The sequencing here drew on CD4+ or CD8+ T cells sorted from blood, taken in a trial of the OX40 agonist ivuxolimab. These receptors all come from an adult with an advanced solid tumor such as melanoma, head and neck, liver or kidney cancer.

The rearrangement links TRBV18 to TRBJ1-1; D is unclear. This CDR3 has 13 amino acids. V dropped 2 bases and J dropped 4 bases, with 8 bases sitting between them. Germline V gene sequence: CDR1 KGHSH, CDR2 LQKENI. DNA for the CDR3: TGTGCCAGCTCACCAAGCGCCGCCACTGAAGCTTTCTTT. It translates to CASSPSAATEAFF.

The chain's CDR3 is CASSSAGWTYNEQFF. CDR3 DNA: TGTGCCAGCAGCTCCGCGGGCTGGACCTACAATGAGCAGTTCTTC. This chain links TRBV13 with TRBJ2-1; TRBD2 might be the D (5 bases). V gave up 4 bases and J gave up 2 bases, with 12 bases separating them. The CDR3 is 15 residues long. Germline CDR1 is PRHDT and CDR2 is FYEKMQ (reference sequence).

Written as DNA, the CDR3 is TGTGCCAGCAGTGAACCAGAAGGGTTAAGCTACGAGCAGTACTTC. Residues: CASSEPEGLSYEQYF. V and J are TRBV25-1 and TRBJ2-7, with D unclear. Looked up from germline, CDR1 is MGHDK and CDR2 is SYGVNS. The CDR3 loop spans 15 amino acids. Trimming removed 2 bases from V and 3 bases from J, with 14 bases in between.

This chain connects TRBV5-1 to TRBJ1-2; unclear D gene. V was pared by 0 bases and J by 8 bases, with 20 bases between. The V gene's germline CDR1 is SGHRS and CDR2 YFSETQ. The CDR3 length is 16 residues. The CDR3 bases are TGCGCCAGCAGCTTGGCCCCCGGACCGATCCCTATGGGCTACACCTTC. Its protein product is CASSLAPGPIPMGYTF.

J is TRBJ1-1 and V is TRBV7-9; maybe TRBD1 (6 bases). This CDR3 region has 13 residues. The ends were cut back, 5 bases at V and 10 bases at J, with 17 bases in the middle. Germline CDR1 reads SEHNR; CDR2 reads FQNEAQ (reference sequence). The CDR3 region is CASSLERQDGAFF. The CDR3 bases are TGTGCCAGCAGCCTTGAAAGACAGGATGGAGCTTTCTTT.

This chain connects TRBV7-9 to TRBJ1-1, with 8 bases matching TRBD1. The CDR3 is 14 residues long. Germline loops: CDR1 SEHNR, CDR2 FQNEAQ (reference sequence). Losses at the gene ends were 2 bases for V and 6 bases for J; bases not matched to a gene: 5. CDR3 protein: CASSLTGGYSEAFF. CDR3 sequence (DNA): TGTGCCAGCAGCTTAACAGGGGGTTACTCTGAAGCTTTCTTT.

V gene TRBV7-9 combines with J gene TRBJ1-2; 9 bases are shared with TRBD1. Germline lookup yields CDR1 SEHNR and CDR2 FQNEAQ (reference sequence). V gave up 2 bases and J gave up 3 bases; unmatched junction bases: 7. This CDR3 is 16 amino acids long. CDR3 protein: CASSLTGGGRDYGYTF. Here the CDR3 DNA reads TGTGCCAGCAGCTTAACAGGGGGCGGGCGAGACTATGGCTACACCTTC.

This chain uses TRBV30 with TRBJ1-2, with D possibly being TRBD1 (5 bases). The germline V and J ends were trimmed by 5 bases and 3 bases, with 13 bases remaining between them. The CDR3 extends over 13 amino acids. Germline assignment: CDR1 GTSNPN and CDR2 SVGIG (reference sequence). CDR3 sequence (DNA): TGTGCCTGGGCGGGGCTTGGGGACTATGGCTACACCTTC. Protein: CAWAGLGDYGYTF.

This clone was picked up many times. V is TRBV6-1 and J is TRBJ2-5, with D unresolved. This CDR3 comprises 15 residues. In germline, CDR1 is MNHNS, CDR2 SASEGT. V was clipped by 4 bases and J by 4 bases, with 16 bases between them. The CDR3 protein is CASSVAPSSVETQYF. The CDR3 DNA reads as TGTGCCAGCAGTGTAGCCCCGTCTTCTGTAGAGACCCAGTACTTC.

The CDR3 region is CASSYGDRGGYTF. Here the CDR3 DNA reads TGTGCCAGCAGTTACGGGGACAGGGGAGGCTACACCTTC. The chain has TRBV6-5 and TRBJ1-2, with TRBD1 matching over 10 bases. There are 13 residues in the CDR3. V was pared by 2 bases and J by 8 bases, with 2 bases of the junction left unmatched. Germline CDR1 MNHEY, CDR2 SVGAGI.

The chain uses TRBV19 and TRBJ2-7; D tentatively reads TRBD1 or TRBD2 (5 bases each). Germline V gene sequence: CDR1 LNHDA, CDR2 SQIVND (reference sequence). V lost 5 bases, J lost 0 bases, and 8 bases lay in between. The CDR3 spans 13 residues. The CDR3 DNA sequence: TGTGCCAGTAGTCCCGGGACCTCCTACGAGCAGTACTTC. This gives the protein CASSPGTSYEQYF.

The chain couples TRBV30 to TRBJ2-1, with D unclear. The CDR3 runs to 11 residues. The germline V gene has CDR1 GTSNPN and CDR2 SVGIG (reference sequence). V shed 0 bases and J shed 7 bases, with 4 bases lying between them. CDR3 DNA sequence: TGTGCCTGGAGTGTACTAAATGAGCAGTTCTTC. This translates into CAWSVLNEQFF.

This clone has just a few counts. The CDR3 sequence is CASSVAPRDGYTF. The CDR3 coding sequence is TGTGCCAGCAGCGTAGCCCCAAGAGATGGCTACACCTTC. J is TRBJ1-2 and V is TRBV9; D gene uncertain. Germline CDR1 reads SGDLS; CDR2 reads YYNGEE. The V end was cut by 0 bases, the J end by 6 bases, with 9 bases between. This CDR3 is 13 amino acids long.

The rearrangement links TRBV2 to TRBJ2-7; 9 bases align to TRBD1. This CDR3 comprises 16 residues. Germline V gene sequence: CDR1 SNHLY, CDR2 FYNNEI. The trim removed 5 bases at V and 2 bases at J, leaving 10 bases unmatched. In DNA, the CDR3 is TGTGCCAGCAGTAGCGGCAGGAGGACAGGGGCCTACGAGCAGTACTTC. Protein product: CASSSGRRTGAYEQYF.

The CDR3 sequence: CASATSGSGDTQYF. The CDR3 DNA sequence: TGTGCCAGCGCAACTAGCGGGAGTGGGGATACGCAGTATTTT. This chain links TRBV19 with TRBJ2-3; 11 bases are a match to TRBD2. The V and J ends lost 9 bases and 6 bases, in that order; junction bases with no gene match: 8. Germline-derived CDR1 and CDR2 are LNHDA and SQIVND (reference sequence). The CDR3 is 14 amino acids.

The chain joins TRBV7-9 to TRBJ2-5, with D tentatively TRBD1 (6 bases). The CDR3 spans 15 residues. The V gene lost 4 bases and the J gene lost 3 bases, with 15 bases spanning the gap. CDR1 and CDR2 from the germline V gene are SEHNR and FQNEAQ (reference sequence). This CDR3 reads CASSSTRRGEETQYF. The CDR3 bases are TGTGCCAGCAGCTCCACCCGCAGGGGTGAAGAGACCCAGTACTTC.

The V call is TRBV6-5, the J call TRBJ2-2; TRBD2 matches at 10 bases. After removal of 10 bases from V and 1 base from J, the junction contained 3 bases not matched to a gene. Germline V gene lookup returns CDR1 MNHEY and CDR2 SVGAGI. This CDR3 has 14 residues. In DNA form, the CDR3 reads TGTGCCACCTTAGCGGGAGGGAACACCGGGGAGCTGTTTTTT. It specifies CATLAGGNTGELFF.

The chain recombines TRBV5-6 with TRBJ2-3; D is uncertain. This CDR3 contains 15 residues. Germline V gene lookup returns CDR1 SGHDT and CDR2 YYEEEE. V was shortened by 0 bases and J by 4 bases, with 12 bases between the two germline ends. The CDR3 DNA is TGTGCCAGCAGCTTGGTCTCGCGACCCTCAGATACGCAGTATTTT. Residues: CASSLVSRPSDTQYF.

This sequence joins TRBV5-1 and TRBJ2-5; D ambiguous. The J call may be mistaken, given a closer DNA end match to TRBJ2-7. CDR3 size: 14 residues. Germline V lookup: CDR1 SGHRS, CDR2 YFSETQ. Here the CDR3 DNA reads TGCGCCAGCAGCTTGGCTGGAGCGAACTACGAGCAGTACTTC. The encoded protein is CASSLAGANYEQYF.

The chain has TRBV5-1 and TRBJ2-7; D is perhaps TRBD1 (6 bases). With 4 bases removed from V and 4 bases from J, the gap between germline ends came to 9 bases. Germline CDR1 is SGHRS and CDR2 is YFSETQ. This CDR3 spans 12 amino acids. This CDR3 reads CASSGTTYEQYF. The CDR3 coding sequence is TGCGCCAGCAGCGGGACAACATACGAGCAGTACTTC.

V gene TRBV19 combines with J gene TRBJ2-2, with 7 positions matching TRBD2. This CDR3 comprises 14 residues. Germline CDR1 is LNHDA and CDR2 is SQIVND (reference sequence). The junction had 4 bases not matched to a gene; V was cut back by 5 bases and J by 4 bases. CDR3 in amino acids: CASSPSSGTGELFF. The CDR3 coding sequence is TGTGCCAGTAGTCCCTCTAGCGGCACCGGGGAGCTGTTTTTT.

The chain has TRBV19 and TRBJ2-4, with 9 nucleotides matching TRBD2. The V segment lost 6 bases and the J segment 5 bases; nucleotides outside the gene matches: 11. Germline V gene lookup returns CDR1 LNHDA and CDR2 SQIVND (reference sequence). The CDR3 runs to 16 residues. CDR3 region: CASSTHSGSVENIQYF. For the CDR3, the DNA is TGTGCCAGTAGCACCCATAGCGGGAGTGTTGAAAACATTCAGTACTTC.

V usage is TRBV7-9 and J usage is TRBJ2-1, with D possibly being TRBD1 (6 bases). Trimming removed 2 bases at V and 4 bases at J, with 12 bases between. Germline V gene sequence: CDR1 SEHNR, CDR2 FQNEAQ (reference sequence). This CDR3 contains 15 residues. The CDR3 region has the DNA TGTGCCAGCAGCTTATTCAGGGGCTCATACAATGAGCAGTTCTTC. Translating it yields CASSLFRGSYNEQFF.

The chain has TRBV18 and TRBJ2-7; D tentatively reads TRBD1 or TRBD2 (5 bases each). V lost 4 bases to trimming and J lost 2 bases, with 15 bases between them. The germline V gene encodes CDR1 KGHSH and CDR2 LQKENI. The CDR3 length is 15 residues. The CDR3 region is CASSLRDQGAYEQYF. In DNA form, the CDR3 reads TGTGCCAGCTCACTCCGGGACCAGGGAGCCTACGAGCAGTACTTC.

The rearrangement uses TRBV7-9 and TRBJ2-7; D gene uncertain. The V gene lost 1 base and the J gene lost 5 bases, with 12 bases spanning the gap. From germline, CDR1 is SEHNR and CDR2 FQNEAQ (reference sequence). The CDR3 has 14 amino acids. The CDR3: CASSLGVSWNEQYF. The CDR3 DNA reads TGTGCCAGCAGCTTAGGAGTTAGTTGGAACGAGCAGTACTTC.

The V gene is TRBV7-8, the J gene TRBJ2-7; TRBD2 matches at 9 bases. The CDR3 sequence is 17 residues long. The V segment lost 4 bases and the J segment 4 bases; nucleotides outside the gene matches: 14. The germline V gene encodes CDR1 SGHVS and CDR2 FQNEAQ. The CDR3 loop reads CASSSKFLGLARYEQYF. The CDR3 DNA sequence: TGTGCCAGCAGCTCTAAGTTCCTCGGACTAGCGAGATACGAGCAGTACTTC.

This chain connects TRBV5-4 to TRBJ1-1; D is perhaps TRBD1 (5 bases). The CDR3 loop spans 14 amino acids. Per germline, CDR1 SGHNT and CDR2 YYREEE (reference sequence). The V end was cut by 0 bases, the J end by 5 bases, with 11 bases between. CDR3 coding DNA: TGTGCCAGCAGCTTGGCGGGGGTCTTAACTGAAGCTTTCTTT. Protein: CASSLAGVLTEAFF.

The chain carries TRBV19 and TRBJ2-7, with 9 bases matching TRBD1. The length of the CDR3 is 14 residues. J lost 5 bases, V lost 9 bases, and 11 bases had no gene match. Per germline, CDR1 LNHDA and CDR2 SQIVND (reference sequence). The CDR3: CASTLGQGIHEQYF. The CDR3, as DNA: TGTGCCAGCACCTTGGGACAGGGTATCCACGAGCAGTACTTC.